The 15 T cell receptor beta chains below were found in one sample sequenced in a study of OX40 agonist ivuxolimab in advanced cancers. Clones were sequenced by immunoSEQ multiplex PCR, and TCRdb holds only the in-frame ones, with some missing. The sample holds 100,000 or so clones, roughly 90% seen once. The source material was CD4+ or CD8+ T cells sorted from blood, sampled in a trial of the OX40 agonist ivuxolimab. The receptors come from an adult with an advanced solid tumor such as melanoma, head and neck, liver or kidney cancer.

CDR3: CASSYSGDSLFEAFF. DNA of the CDR3: TGTGCCAGCAGTTACTCAGGGGACAGCTTATTTGAAGCTTTCTTT. The chain carries TRBV6-5 and TRBJ1-1, with 7 bases fitting TRBD1. The CDR3 is made up of 15 amino acids. The germline V gene has CDR1 MNHEY and CDR2 SVGAGI. The V gene end was trimmed by 0 bases and the J gene end by 7 bases; junction bases not matched to a gene: 8.

CDR3 amino acids: CAWMGQGRGYTF. CDR3 DNA sequence: TGTGCCTGGATGGGACAGGGGCGAGGCTACACCTTC. The rearrangement uses TRBV30 and TRBJ1-2, with 10 bases aligning to TRBD1. Germline values: CDR1 GTSNPN, CDR2 SVGIG (reference sequence). The CDR3 loop spans 12 amino acids. The junction had 4 bases not matched to a gene; V was cut back by 4 bases and J by 8 bases.

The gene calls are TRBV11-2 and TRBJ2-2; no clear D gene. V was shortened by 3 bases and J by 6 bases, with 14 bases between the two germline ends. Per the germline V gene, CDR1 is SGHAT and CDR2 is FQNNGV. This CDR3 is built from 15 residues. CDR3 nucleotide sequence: TGTGCCAGCAGCTTTGGGTTTATAAGTCCCGGGGAGCTGTTTTTT. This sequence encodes CASSFGFISPGELFF.

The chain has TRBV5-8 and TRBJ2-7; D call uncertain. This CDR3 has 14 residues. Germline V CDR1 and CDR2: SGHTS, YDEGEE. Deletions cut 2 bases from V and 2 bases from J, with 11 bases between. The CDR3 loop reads CASSLGGVTYEQYF. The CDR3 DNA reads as TGTGCCAGCAGCTTAGGTGGGGTGACCTACGAGCAGTACTTC. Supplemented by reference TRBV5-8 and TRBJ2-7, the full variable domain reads EAGVTQSPTHLIKTRGQQATLRCSPISGHTSVYWYQQALGLGLQFLLWYDEGEERNRGNFPPRFSGRQFPNYSSELNVNALELEDSALYLCASSLGGVTYEQYFGPGTRLTVT.

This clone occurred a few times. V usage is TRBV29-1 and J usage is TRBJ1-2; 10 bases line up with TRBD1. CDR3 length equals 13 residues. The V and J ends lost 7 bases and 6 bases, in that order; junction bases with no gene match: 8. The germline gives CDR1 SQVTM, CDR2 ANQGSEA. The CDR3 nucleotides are TGCAGCGGGCGGGGACAGGGGCGCGATGGCTACACCTTC. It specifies CSGRGQGRDGYTF. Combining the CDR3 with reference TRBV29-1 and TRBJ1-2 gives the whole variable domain SAVISQKPSRDICQRGTSLTIQCQVDSQVTMMFWYRQQPGQSLTLIATANQGSEATYESGFVIDKFPISRPNLTFSTLTVSNMSPEDSSIYLCSGRGQGRDGYTFGSGTRLTVV.

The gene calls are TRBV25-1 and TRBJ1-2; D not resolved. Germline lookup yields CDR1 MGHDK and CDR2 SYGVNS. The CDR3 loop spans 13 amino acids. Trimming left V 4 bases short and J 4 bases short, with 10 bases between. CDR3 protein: CASSAPGVYGYTF. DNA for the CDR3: TGTGCCAGCAGTGCGCCAGGCGTCTATGGCTACACCTTC.

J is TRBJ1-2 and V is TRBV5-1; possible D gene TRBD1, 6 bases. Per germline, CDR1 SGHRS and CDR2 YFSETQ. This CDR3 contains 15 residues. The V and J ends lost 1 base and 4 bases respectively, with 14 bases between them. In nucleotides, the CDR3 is TGCGCCAGCAGCTTGCTCGGGGGGCGAGCCTATGGCTACACCTTC. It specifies CASSLLGGRAYGYTF. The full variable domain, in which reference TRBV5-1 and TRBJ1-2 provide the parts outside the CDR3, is KAGVTQTPRYLIKTRGQQVTLSCSPISGHRSVSWYQQTPGQGLQFLFEYFSETQRNKGNFPGRFSGRQFSNSRSEMNVSTLELGDSALYLCASSLLGGRAYGYTFGSGTRLTVV.

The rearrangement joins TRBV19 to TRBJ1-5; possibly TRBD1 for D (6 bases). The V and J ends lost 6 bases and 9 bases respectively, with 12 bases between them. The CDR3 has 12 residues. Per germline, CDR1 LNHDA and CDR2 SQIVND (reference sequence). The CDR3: CASRRVGGPQHF. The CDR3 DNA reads TGTGCCAGTAGGAGGGTAGGGGGGCCCCAGCATTTT.

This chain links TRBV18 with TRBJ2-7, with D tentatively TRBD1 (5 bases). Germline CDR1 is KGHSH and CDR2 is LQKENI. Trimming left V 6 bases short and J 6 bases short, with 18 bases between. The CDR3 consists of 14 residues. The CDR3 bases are TGTGCCAGCTCCCCTGTCGCCAGGGATGCCGAGCAGTACTTC. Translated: CASSPVARDAEQYF.

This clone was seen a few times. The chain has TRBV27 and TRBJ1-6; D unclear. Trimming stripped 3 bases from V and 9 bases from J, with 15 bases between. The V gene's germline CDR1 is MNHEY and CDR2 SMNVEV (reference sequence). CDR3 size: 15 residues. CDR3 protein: CASSFDGRNSSPLHF. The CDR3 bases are TGTGCCAGCAGTTTCGACGGCCGTAACAGTTCACCCCTCCACTTT.

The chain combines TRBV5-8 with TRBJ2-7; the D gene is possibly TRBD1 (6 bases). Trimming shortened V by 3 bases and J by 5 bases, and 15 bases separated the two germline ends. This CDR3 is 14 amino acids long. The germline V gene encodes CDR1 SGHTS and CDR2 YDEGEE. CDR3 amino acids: CASSWGPGWDEQYF. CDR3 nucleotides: TGTGCCAGCAGCTGGGGGCCGGGTTGGGACGAGCAGTACTTC.

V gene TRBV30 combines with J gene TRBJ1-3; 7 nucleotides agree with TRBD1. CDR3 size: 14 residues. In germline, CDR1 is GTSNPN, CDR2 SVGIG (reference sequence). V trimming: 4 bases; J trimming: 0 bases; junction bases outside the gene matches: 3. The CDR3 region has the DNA TGTGCCTGGACCAGGGACAGCTCTGGAAACACCATATATTTT. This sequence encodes CAWTRDSSGNTIYF. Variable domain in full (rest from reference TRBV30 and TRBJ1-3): SQTIHQWPATLVQPVGSPLSLECTVEGTSNPNLYWYRQAAGRGLQLLFYSVGIGQISSEVPQNLSASRPQDRQFILSSKKLLLSDSGFYLCAWTRDSSGNTIYFGEGSWLTVV.

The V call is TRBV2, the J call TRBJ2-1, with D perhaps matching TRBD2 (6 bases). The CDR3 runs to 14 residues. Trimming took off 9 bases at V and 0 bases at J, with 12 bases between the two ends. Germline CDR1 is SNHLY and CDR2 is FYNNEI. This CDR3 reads CASNAGFSYNEQFF. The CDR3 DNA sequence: TGTGCCAGTAATGCGGGGTTCTCCTACAATGAGCAGTTCTTC.

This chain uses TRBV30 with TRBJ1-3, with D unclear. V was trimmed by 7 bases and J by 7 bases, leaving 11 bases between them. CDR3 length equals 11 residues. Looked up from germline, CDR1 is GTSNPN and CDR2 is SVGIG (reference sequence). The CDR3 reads CASERVNTIYF. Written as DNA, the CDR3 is TGTGCCTCGGAGCGGGTGAACACCATATATTTT. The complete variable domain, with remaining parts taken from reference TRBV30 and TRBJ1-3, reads SQTIHQWPATLVQPVGSPLSLECTVEGTSNPNLYWYRQAAGRGLQLLFYSVGIGQISSEVPQNLSASRPQDRQFILSSKKLLLSDSGFYLCASERVNTIYFGEGSWLTVV.

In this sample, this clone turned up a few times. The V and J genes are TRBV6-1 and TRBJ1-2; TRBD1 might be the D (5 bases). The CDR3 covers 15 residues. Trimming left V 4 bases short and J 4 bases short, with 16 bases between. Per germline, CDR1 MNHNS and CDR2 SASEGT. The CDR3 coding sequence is TGTGCCAGCAGTGCGTGGGGACCAGGGAGCTATGGCTACACCTTC. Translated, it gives CASSAWGPGSYGYTF.